A selection of T cell receptor beta chains follows, all from one sample in a study of blood T cell repertoires in COVID-19. Measured with immunoSEQ multiplex PCR; TCRdb has only the in-frame clones, and not every one. The data show fewer than 300,000 clones, around 83% seen once. Material for sequencing was PBMCs or T cells enriched from blood (not recorded which). The receptors derive from a man aged 40-55 years who had been exposed to COVID-19. CDR3s include the opening cysteine and the closing phenylalanine or tryptophan. The order of the fields is clone size, J gene, V gene, D gene, CDR3 protein, CDR3 DNA. D genes are given only for firm matches. Expanded clones get a size class; other rows say once, few or many, or leave the size out.

abundance: .; j_gene: TRBJ2-5; v_gene: TRBV7-9; d_gene: TRBD2; CDR3aa: CASSAASGGKTQYF; CDR3nt: TGTGCCAGCAGCGCCGCTAGCGGGGGGAAGACCCAGTACTTC
abundance: .; j_gene: TRBJ2-7; v_gene: TRBV11-3; d_gene: .; CDR3aa: CASSYSGTYEQYF; CDR3nt: TGTGCCAGCAGCTATTCGGGGACCTACGAGCAGTACTTC
abundance: .; j_gene: TRBJ2-3; v_gene: TRBV13; d_gene: .; CDR3aa: CASSSTDGTNTDTQYF; CDR3nt: TGTGCCAGCAGCTCCACCGACGGGACAAACACAGATACGCAGTATTTT
abundance: .; j_gene: TRBJ2-1; v_gene: TRBV15; d_gene: .; CDR3aa: CATSRDHPGSNEQFF; CDR3nt: TGTGCCACCAGCAGAGATCATCCGGGTAGCAATGAGCAGTTCTTC
abundance: .; j_gene: TRBJ2-3; v_gene: TRBV3-1/TRBV3-2; d_gene: TRBD1; CDR3aa: CASSRKLQGSSTDTQYF; CDR3nt: TGTGCCAGCAGCCGTAAGCTACAGGGGAGTAGCACAGATACGCAGTATTTT
abundance: once; j_gene: TRBJ1-3; v_gene: TRBV7-2; d_gene: .; CDR3aa: CASSFQGSSGNTIYF; CDR3nt: TGTGCCAGCAGCTTTCAGGGGTCCTCTGGAAACACCATATATTTT
abundance: .; j_gene: TRBJ2-5; v_gene: TRBV27; d_gene: .; CDR3aa: CASGATGVGETQYF; CDR3nt: TGTGCCAGCGGGGCGACGGGGGTCGGAGAGACCCAGTACTTC
abundance: .; j_gene: TRBJ2-1; v_gene: TRBV19; d_gene: TRBD1; CDR3aa: CASRTGVDEQFF; CDR3nt: TGTGCCAGTAGGACAGGGGTTGATGAGCAGTTCTTC
abundance: .; j_gene: TRBJ2-5; v_gene: TRBV7-9; d_gene: TRBD2; CDR3aa: CASSFSGGITQETQYF; CDR3nt: TGTGCCAGCAGCTTTTCGGGGGGGATAACTCAAGAGACCCAGTACTTC
abundance: .; j_gene: TRBJ2-7; v_gene: TRBV30; d_gene: .; CDR3aa: CAWSVVREQYF; CDR3nt: TGTGCCTGGAGTGTAGTGAGGGAGCAGTACTTC
abundance: .; j_gene: TRBJ2-1; v_gene: TRBV5-1; d_gene: .; CDR3aa: CASSWGLPDEQFF; CDR3nt: TGCGCCAGCAGCTGGGGACTCCCAGACGAGCAGTTCTTC
abundance: .; j_gene: TRBJ1-5; v_gene: TRBV29-1; d_gene: .; CDR3aa: CSVVQGSNQPQHF; CDR3nt: TGCAGCGTTGTCCAGGGGAGCAATCAGCCCCAGCATTTT
abundance: .; j_gene: TRBJ2-1; v_gene: TRBV7-3; d_gene: TRBD1; CDR3aa: CASSLGQAINEQFF; CDR3nt: TGTGCCAGCAGCTTAGGACAGGCAATCAATGAGCAGTTCTTC
abundance: .; j_gene: TRBJ2-3; v_gene: TRBV5-4; d_gene: TRBD1; CDR3aa: CASSQNRDRGPDTQYF; CDR3nt: TGTGCCAGCAGTCAAAATCGGGACAGGGGACCAGATACGCAGTATTTT
abundance: .; j_gene: TRBJ1-1; v_gene: TRBV30; d_gene: TRBD1; CDR3aa: CAWSGQGWTEAFF; CDR3nt: TGTGCCTGGAGTGGACAGGGTTGGACTGAAGCTTTCTTT
abundance: few; j_gene: TRBJ1-2; v_gene: TRBV7-3; d_gene: .; CDR3aa: CASSTTGGAHGYTF; CDR3nt: TGTGCCAGCAGCACCACCGGAGGAGCGCATGGCTACACCTTC
abundance: .; j_gene: TRBJ2-5; v_gene: TRBV2; d_gene: TRBD2; CDR3aa: CADRAAGLETQYF; CDR3nt: TGTGCCGATAGGGCAGCGGGGTTGGAGACCCAGTACTTC
abundance: .; j_gene: TRBJ2-2; v_gene: TRBV30; d_gene: .; CDR3aa: CAWRGGGNTGELFF; CDR3nt: TGTGCCTGGAGGGGAGGGGGGAACACCGGGGAGCTGTTTTTT
abundance: .; j_gene: TRBJ2-7; v_gene: TRBV29-1; d_gene: TRBD1; CDR3aa: CSGRQGPYEQYF; CDR3nt: TGCAGCGGTAGACAGGGCCCCTACGAGCAGTACTTC
abundance: .; j_gene: TRBJ1-4; v_gene: TRBV7-9; d_gene: .; CDR3aa: CASSLDRLEKLFF; CDR3nt: TGTGCCAGCAGCTTGGACAGACTTGAAAAACTGTTTTTT
abundance: .; j_gene: TRBJ2-2; v_gene: TRBV24-1; d_gene: TRBD1; CDR3aa: CATRPGGDTGELFF; CDR3nt: TGTGCCACCAGGCCAGGGGGCGACACCGGGGAGCTGTTTTTT
abundance: .; j_gene: TRBJ1-1; v_gene: TRBV5-1; d_gene: TRBD1; CDR3aa: CASSPGTGRIGEAFF; CDR3nt: TGCGCCAGCAGCCCCGGGACAGGACGAATCGGTGAAGCTTTCTTT
abundance: .; j_gene: TRBJ2-7; v_gene: TRBV6-5; d_gene: TRBD1; CDR3aa: CASRPDRDSKYEQYF; CDR3nt: TGTGCCAGCAGACCAGACCGGGACAGTAAATACGAGCAGTACTTC
abundance: many; j_gene: TRBJ2-1; v_gene: TRBV4-1; d_gene: .; CDR3aa: CASSQETSEGSYNEQFF; CDR3nt: TGCGCCAGCAGCCAGGAGACTAGTGAAGGTTCCTACAATGAGCAGTTCTTC
abundance: .; j_gene: TRBJ2-4; v_gene: TRBV12-3/TRBV12-4; d_gene: .; CDR3aa: CASAGLAKNIQYF; CDR3nt: TGTGCCAGCGCGGGGCTCGCCAAAAACATTCAGTACTTC
abundance: .; j_gene: TRBJ2-7; v_gene: TRBV30; d_gene: .; CDR3aa: CSGVWEANYEQYF; CDR3nt: TGTTCCGGGGTCTGGGAGGCGAACTACGAGCAGTACTTC
abundance: .; j_gene: TRBJ2-7; v_gene: TRBV18; d_gene: .; CDR3aa: CASRTGYEQYF; CDR3nt: TGTGCCAGCCGCACGGGCTACGAGCAGTACTTC
abundance: .; j_gene: TRBJ2-7; v_gene: TRBV28; d_gene: TRBD2; CDR3aa: CASRYPGTSSYEQYF; CDR3nt: TGTGCCAGCAGGTACCCCGGGACTAGCAGCTACGAGCAGTACTTC
abundance: .; j_gene: TRBJ2-1; v_gene: TRBV19; d_gene: TRBD1; CDR3aa: CASSTLDRGRKNEQFF; CDR3nt: TGTGCCAGTAGTACCCTCGACAGGGGGCGCAAAAATGAGCAGTTCTTC
abundance: .; j_gene: TRBJ1-2; v_gene: TRBV6-1; d_gene: .; CDR3aa: CASSEREGNYGYTF; CDR3nt: TGTGCCAGCAGTGAAAGGGAGGGGAACTATGGCTACACCTTC
abundance: .; j_gene: TRBJ2-1; v_gene: TRBV29-1; d_gene: TRBD2; CDR3aa: CSGGGTSGRNEQFF; CDR3nt: TGCAGCGGGGGAGGGACTAGCGGGAGGAATGAGCAGTTCTTC
abundance: .; j_gene: TRBJ2-5; v_gene: TRBV10-2; d_gene: .; CDR3aa: CASSEGEETQYF; CDR3nt: TGCGCCAGCAGTGAGGGAGAAGAGACCCAGTACTTC
abundance: once; j_gene: TRBJ1-2; v_gene: TRBV6-1; d_gene: .; CDR3aa: CASSEARREGIYGYTF; CDR3nt: TGTGCCAGCAGTGAAGCCCGGCGGGAAGGTATCTATGGCTACACCTTC
abundance: .; j_gene: TRBJ1-1; v_gene: TRBV7-8; d_gene: .; CDR3aa: CASSLDGGLAFF; CDR3nt: TGTGCCAGCAGCTTAGACGGGGGTTTGGCTTTCTTT
abundance: .; j_gene: TRBJ2-5; v_gene: TRBV7-9; d_gene: TRBD1; CDR3aa: CASSFTGGQETQYF; CDR3nt: TGTGCCAGCAGCTTCACAGGGGGCCAAGAGACCCAGTACTTC
abundance: .; j_gene: TRBJ2-7; v_gene: TRBV11-3; d_gene: .; CDR3aa: CASQTNGGPYEQYF; CDR3nt: TGTGCCAGTCAAACAAACGGGGGACCCTACGAGCAGTACTTC